One and the same sample provided the 25 T cell receptor beta chains below, sequenced in a study of blood T cell repertoires in COVID-19. Repertoires were generated with immunoSEQ multiplex PCR, while TCRdb's copy carries only in-frame clones and drops some. The sample records roughly 200,000 clones, around nine tenths being singletons. The source material was peripheral blood. These receptors all stem from a woman in her 40s who had recovered from COVID-19.

V is TRBV7-2 and J is TRBJ2-7, with 7 bases identical to TRBD2. Trimming cost V 1 base and J 3 bases; bases outside gene matches: 6. The CDR3 runs 15 residues. The germline CDR1 and CDR2 sequences are SGHTA and FQGNSA. The DNA for the CDR3 is TGTGCCAGCAGCTTAGGGGGGGGTACGGGCTACGAGCAGTACTTC. Its translation: CASSLGGGTGYEQYF.

This chain uses TRBV7-3 with TRBJ2-2; maybe TRBD2 (6 bases). The CDR3 spans 15 residues. CDR1 and CDR2 from the germline V gene are SGHTA and FQGTGA. Between the trimmed V and J ends, which lost 1 base and 1 base, there was a span of 7 bases. CDR3 sequence reads: CASSLSSGNTGELFF. The CDR3 DNA sequence: TGTGCCAGCAGCTTAAGTAGCGGGAACACCGGGGAGCTGTTTTTT.

This clone was counted between two and nine times. The CDR3 reads CSASGGYGNQPQHF. The CDR3 region has the DNA TGCAGTGCTAGTGGAGGTTACGGCAATCAGCCCCAGCATTTT. V usage is TRBV20-1 and J usage is TRBJ1-5; no clear D. The CDR3 has 14 amino acids. Germline CDR1 and CDR2: DFQATT and SNEGSKA (reference sequence). V was shortened by 3 bases and J by 2 bases, with 11 bases between the two germline ends.

The J gene is TRBJ2-1, the V gene TRBV7-2, with D possibly being TRBD1 (6 bases). The germline V gene encodes CDR1 SGHTA and CDR2 FQGNSA. Between the trimmed V and J ends, which lost 5 bases and 1 base, there was a span of 15 bases. The CDR3 extends over 16 amino acids. CDR3 sequence: CASSTTGFFSYNEQFF. The CDR3 bases are TGTGCCAGCAGCACGACAGGTTTTTTTTCCTACAATGAGCAGTTCTTC.

V and J are TRBV10-3 and TRBJ1-4; D not certain. The CDR3 has 15 residues. V was clipped by 6 bases and J by 0 bases, with 11 bases between them. Germline V gene data show CDR1 as ENHRY and CDR2 as SYGVKD. The CDR3 loop is CAISPGDPTNEKLFF. For the CDR3, the DNA is TGTGCCATCAGCCCCGGGGATCCAACTAATGAAAAACTGTTTTTT.

The chain couples TRBV11-1 to TRBJ2-3; TRBD2 might be the D (6 bases). The CDR3 runs to 16 residues. Germline assignment: CDR1 SGHAT and CDR2 FQDESV (reference sequence). V lost 6 bases and J 1 base, leaving 17 bases between the germline ends. CDR3 sequence (DNA): TGTGCCAGCAGAAAAAGTGGCGGGGCCGGCACAGATACGCAGTATTTT. Protein: CASRKSGGAGTDTQYF.

The V gene is TRBV7-2, the J gene TRBJ1-1; D remains ambiguous. V lost 6 bases to trimming and J lost 1 base, with 9 bases between them. The germline V gene encodes CDR1 SGHTA and CDR2 FQGNSA. This CDR3 has 13 amino acids. The CDR3 coding sequence is TGTGCCAGCAGGACGAGGCCGAACACTGAAGCTTTCTTT. Amino acids: CASRTRPNTEAFF.

The CDR3 sequence is CSVTSGTGAYEQYF. The CDR3 region has the DNA TGCAGCGTAACATCCGGGACAGGGGCCTACGAGCAGTACTTC. J is TRBJ2-7 and V is TRBV29-1; 10 bases fit TRBD1. Germline V gene lookup returns CDR1 SQVTM and CDR2 ANQGSEA. This CDR3 contains 14 residues. V lost 6 bases, J lost 2 bases, and 7 bases stayed unmatched.

Here the CDR3 reads CASTITGVAGELFF. CDR3 DNA sequence: TGTGCCAGTACCATTACAGGGGTAGCCGGGGAGCTGTTTTTT. The chain uses TRBV19 and TRBJ2-2; TRBD1 aligns across 7 bases. Germline V lookup: CDR1 LNHDA, CDR2 SQIVND (reference sequence). CDR3 length equals 14 residues. V dropped 7 bases and J dropped 6; count of bases not matched to a gene: 8.

The chain is built from TRBV19 and TRBJ1-2; 7 bases map to TRBD1. CDR1 LNHDA and CDR2 SQIVND come from the germline V gene (reference sequence). The CDR3 contains 15 residues. The V segment lost 2 bases and the J segment 3 bases; nucleotides outside the gene matches: 6. The CDR3 loop reads CASSIFPGQDYGYTF. In DNA form, the CDR3 reads TGTGCCAGTAGTATATTTCCTGGACAGGACTATGGCTACACCTTC.

This clone was seen just once. This chain uses TRBV9 with TRBJ1-3; tentative D call: TRBD1 (6 bases). The length of the CDR3 is 17 residues. V gave up 3 bases and J gave up 0 bases, with 16 bases separating them. Germline-derived CDR1 and CDR2 are SGDLS and YYNGEE. The CDR3 loop is CASSGTSRGSSGNTIYF. The CDR3 DNA sequence: TGTGCCAGCAGCGGCACGTCCAGGGGAAGCTCTGGAAACACCATATATTTT.

The V gene is TRBV6-5, the J gene TRBJ2-7; 11 bases map to TRBD2. V dropped 2 bases and J dropped 2; count of bases not matched to a gene: 5. The CDR3 is made up of 16 amino acids. Germline assignment: CDR1 MNHEY and CDR2 SVGAGI. CDR3 coding DNA: TGTGCCAGCAGTTACCCCCTAGCGGGAGGTGCCTACGAGCAGTACTTC. It codes for CASSYPLAGGAYEQYF.

This chain links TRBV7-6 with TRBJ1-4; 9 positions agree with TRBD1. Germline loops: CDR1 SGHVS, CDR2 FNYEAQ. There are 15 residues in the CDR3. Unmatched junction bases numbered 4, after V lost 1 base and J lost 7 bases. The CDR3, as DNA: TGTGCCAGCAGCTTAGGCGGGACAGGGCTTGAAAAACTGTTTTTT. It specifies CASSLGGTGLEKLFF. Full variable domain (rest looked up from reference TRBV7-6 and TRBJ1-4): GAGVSQSPRYKVTKRGQDVALRCDPISGHVSLYWYRQALGQGPEFLTYFNYEAQQDKSGLPNDRFSAERPEGSISTLTIQRTEQRDSAMYRCASSLGGTGLEKLFFGSGTQLSVL.

The chain couples TRBV13 to TRBJ2-3; TRBD2 matches at 14 bases. This CDR3 is built from 15 residues. J lost 6 bases, V lost 5 bases, and 4 bases had no gene match. Germline V gives CDR1 PRHDT, CDR2 FYEKMQ (reference sequence). CDR3 sequence (DNA): TGTGCCAGCAGCCAGAGGACTAGCGGGAGGGATACGCAGTATTTT. Protein sequence: CASSQRTSGRDTQYF.

The chain couples TRBV11-1 to TRBJ1-4, with TRBD1 matching 9 bases. CDR3 size: 16 residues. Germline assignment: CDR1 SGHAT and CDR2 FQDESV (reference sequence). The V and J ends lost 5 bases and 8 bases, in that order; junction bases with no gene match: 12. The CDR3 DNA is TGTGCCAGCAGCCCGGGACAGGGAGAGCTACTAGAAAAACTGTTTTTT. Translation: CASSPGQGELLEKLFF.

The gene calls are TRBV27 and TRBJ2-4; 7 nucleotides agree with TRBD2. Germline values: CDR1 MNHEY, CDR2 SMNVEV (reference sequence). The CDR3 runs 16 residues. V shed 6 bases, J shed 0 bases, and the junction held 8 bases outside the gene matches. DNA for the CDR3: TGTGCCAGCAGCCTCAAAGCGGGACTAGCCAAAAACATTCAGTACTTC. The encoded protein is CASSLKAGLAKNIQYF.

The chain recombines TRBV3-1 (or the pseudogene TRBV3-2) with TRBJ2-5; 9 nucleotides align to TRBD2. Germline V gene lookup returns CDR1 LGHDT and CDR2 YNNKEL (reference sequence). The J segment lost 5 bases and the V segment lost 3 bases, leaving 13 bases of the junction unmatched. The CDR3 loop spans 17 amino acids. The chain's CDR3 is CASSQQGVAGELETQYF. The CDR3 nucleotides are TGTGCCAGCAGCCAGCAGGGAGTAGCGGGAGAACTTGAGACCCAGTACTTC.

The chain recombines TRBV27 with TRBJ1-1; maybe TRBD1 (5 bases). The CDR3 length is 14 residues. Per the germline V gene, CDR1 is MNHEY and CDR2 is SMNVEV (reference sequence). The germline V and J ends were trimmed by 3 bases and 1 base, with 9 bases remaining between them. The CDR3 DNA reads TGTGCCAGCAGTTTGGGGGGACGGAACACTGAAGCTTTCTTT. This gives the protein CASSLGGRNTEAFF.

The chain combines TRBV4-1 with TRBJ2-1, with unresolved D. The CDR3 has 13 residues. V was pared by 0 bases and J by 8 bases, with 8 bases between. CDR1 and CDR2 from the germline V gene are MGHRA and YSYEKL. CDR3 residues: CASSQDRVDEQFF. CDR3 nucleotides: TGCGCCAGCAGCCAAGACCGGGTAGATGAGCAGTTCTTC.

This clone appeared a few times. V usage is TRBV5-1 and J usage is TRBJ1-2; D perhaps matches TRBD1 (6 bases). V was clipped by 4 bases and J by 3 bases, with 10 bases between them. The CDR3 is made up of 13 amino acids. Germline loops: CDR1 SGHRS, CDR2 YFSETQ. The CDR3 sequence: CASSEGQYYGYTF. The CDR3 DNA is TGCGCCAGCAGCGAAGGACAGTACTATGGCTACACCTTC.

The V gene is TRBV5-1, the J gene TRBJ2-7; 12 nucleotides line up with TRBD2. V lost 6 bases to trimming and J lost 6 bases; unmatched junction nucleotides: 7. The CDR3 has 14 residues. Germline CDR1 and CDR2: SGHRS and YFSETQ. The DNA for the CDR3 is TGCGCCAGCAAACCGGGACTAGCGGGTTCCGAGCAGTACTTC. It codes for CASKPGLAGSEQYF.

The genes are TRBV19 and TRBJ2-3; 10 nucleotides match TRBD2. This CDR3 spans 16 amino acids. V lost 5 bases to trimming and J lost 3 bases; unmatched junction nucleotides: 8. CDR1 LNHDA and CDR2 SQIVND come from the germline V gene (reference sequence). In nucleotides, the CDR3 is TGTGCCAGTAGTCCTAGCTCTAGCGGGGGTACAGATACGCAGTATTTT. Protein product: CASSPSSSGGTDTQYF.

This sequence joins TRBV27 and TRBJ1-2; TRBD1 matches 11 bases. The junction had 8 bases not matched to a gene; V was cut back by 5 bases and J by 6 bases. CDR1 and CDR2 from the germline V gene are MNHEY and SMNVEV (reference sequence). This CDR3 comprises 15 residues. CDR3 in DNA: TGTGCCAGCAGTCCGTGGACAGGGGGCTTCAATGGCTACACCTTC. Protein product: CASSPWTGGFNGYTF.

CDR3: CASSQDTGLGLFF. The CDR3 coding sequence is TGTGCCAGCAGCCAAGATACGGGGTTGGGGCTGTTTTTT. The rearrangement uses TRBV4-2 and TRBJ2-2, with D possibly matching TRBD2 (5 bases). V lost 0 bases to trimming and J lost 13 bases, with 12 bases between them. Germline CDR1 reads LGHNA; CDR2 reads YNFKEQ. The CDR3 contains 13 residues.

The rearrangement uses TRBV5-1 and TRBJ1-4, with 7 nucleotides matching TRBD1. Germline values: CDR1 SGHRS, CDR2 YFSETQ. This CDR3 is built from 22 residues. With V trimmed by 0 bases and J by 7 bases, 27 bases remained unmatched. CDR3 loop: CASSLATLVWGQSSPGTEKLFF. The CDR3 DNA is TGCGCCAGCAGCTTGGCGACGTTAGTTTGGGGACAGAGTTCCCCTGGCACTGAAAAACTGTTTTTT.